The 19 T cell receptor beta chains below all came from one sample that was sequenced in a study of blood T cells in healthy people across ages. Alongside a J-beta primer mix, a sample-barcoded 5' primer served in a second PCR lasting roughly 6 to 12 cycles. Using its own MiXCR run on the 5' RACE reads, TCRdb lists one record per CDR3 protein. Of 500,000 to 650,000 distinct CDR3 sequences listed, about 28% were seen once; the top ten hold 3.6%. This sample also appeared in a second study, on T cells of mothers and their children.

The specimen was blood. Receptor source: a boy aged 2 to 9 in good health.

J is TRBJ2-5 and V is TRBV6-2 or TRBV6-3; D is ambiguous. The DNA end lines up better with TRBJ2-7; the J call may be wrong. Germline V gene sequence: CDR1 MNHEY, CDR2 SVGEGT. The CDR3 is made up of 13 amino acids. CDR3 bases: TGTGCCAGCAGTTACGCTAGTCTGGACGAGCAGTACTTC. Translation: CASSYASLDEQYF.

The chain joins TRBV12-3 or TRBV12-4 to TRBJ2-3; no reliable D call. V gave up 0 bases and J gave up 5 bases, with 9 bases separating them. The length of the CDR3 is 14 residues. The CDR3 loop reads CASSLATNQDTQYF. CDR3 coding DNA: TGTGCCAGCAGTTTAGCCACAAATCAAGATACGCAGTATTTT.

The chain couples TRBV2 to TRBJ2-5; TRBD1 matches at 8 bases. The tail of the sequence fits TRBJ2-7 better, so the J call may be wrong. The CDR3 totals 13 residues. Germline V gene lookup returns CDR1 SNHLY and CDR2 FYNNEI. The DNA of the CDR3 is TGTGCCACAGGACAGGGTGATTCCTACGAGCAGTACTTC. It translates to CATGQGDSYEQYF.

This clonotype was seen a few times. V is TRBV5-5 and J is TRBJ2-5; 8 positions match TRBD1. The CDR3 runs 14 residues. J lost 5 bases, V lost 3 bases, and 6 bases had no gene match. CDR1 is SGHKS and CDR2 is YYEKEE in the germline V gene (reference sequence). CDR3 nucleotide sequence: TGTGCCAGCAGCTGGAGGACAGGGCAGGAGACCCAGTACTTC. It yields the protein CASSWRTGQETQYF.

V usage is TRBV6-1 and J usage is TRBJ2-5, with D possibly being TRBD2 (7 bases). The J call is doubtful: the DNA matches TRBJ2-1 better. CDR1 and CDR2 from the germline V gene are MNHNS and SASEGT. The CDR3 sequence is 14 residues long. The CDR3 here is CASRAGHQYNEQFF. For the CDR3, the DNA is TGTGCCAGCAGAGCGGGACACCAATACAATGAGCAGTTCTTC.

The chain joins TRBV9 to TRBJ1-1; 11 bases fit TRBD1. The CDR3 contains 13 residues. Germline assignment: CDR1 SGDLS and CDR2 YYNGEE. With V trimmed by 5 bases and J by 4 bases, 1 base remained unmatched. This chain's CDR3 is CASRGQGGTEAFF. In DNA form, the CDR3 reads TGTGCCAGCAGGGGACAGGGGGGCACTGAAGCTTTCTTT. Full variable domain (remainder filled in from reference TRBV9 and TRBJ1-1): DSGVTQTPKHLITATGQRVTLRCSPRSGDLSVYWYQQSLDQGLQFLIQYYNGEERAKGNILERFSAQQFPDLHSELNLSSLELGDSALYFCASRGQGGTEAFFGQGTRLTVV.

V gene TRBV7-9 combines with J gene TRBJ2-3; TRBD2 might be the D (5 bases). The CDR3 runs to 15 residues. The germline V and J ends were trimmed by 1 base and 1 base, with 9 bases remaining between them. Germline lookup yields CDR1 SEHNR and CDR2 FQNEAQ (reference sequence). The CDR3 coding sequence is TGTGCCAGCAGCTTAGTGGACTCTCGCACAGATACGCAGTATTTT. Translated: CASSLVDSRTDTQYF.

The chain combines TRBV7-9 with TRBJ1-2; D call uncertain. The V gene's germline CDR1 is SEHNR and CDR2 FQNEAQ (reference sequence). The CDR3 runs to 13 residues. Trimming removed 3 bases at V and 8 bases at J, with 13 bases between. CDR3: CASSLFSPGGYTF. CDR3 coding DNA: TGTGCCAGCAGCTTGTTCAGCCCCGGGGGCTACACCTTC.

This clonotype turned up a few times. V usage is TRBV3-1 and J usage is TRBJ2-5; possibly TRBD2 for D (6 bases). The J call may be incorrect, as the DNA end agrees better with TRBJ2-1. Germline lookup yields CDR1 LGHDT and CDR2 YNNKEL (reference sequence). This CDR3 is built from 15 residues. DNA for the CDR3: TGTGCCAGCAGCCAAGACGGAGATAGCGGAGTCGAGCAGTTCTTC. Residues: CASSQDGDSGVEQFF.

This sequence joins TRBV4-3 and TRBJ1-2, with D maybe TRBD1 (5 bases). The CDR3 loop spans 17 amino acids. From germline, CDR1 is LGHNA and CDR2 YSLEER. The ends were cut back, 0 bases at V and 4 bases at J, with 18 bases in the middle. This chain's CDR3 is CASSQDRRLLGTYGYTF. The CDR3 DNA reads as TGCGCCAGCAGCCAAGATAGGAGGCTTCTAGGGACCTATGGCTACACCTTC.

This chain uses TRBV19 with TRBJ2-4, with D perhaps TRBD1 (5 bases). Trimming took 6 bases from V and 0 from J, leaving 15 bases between them. CDR1 and CDR2 (germline): LNHDA, SQIVND (reference sequence). The CDR3 is 16 residues long. CDR3 residues: CASSVSIGVAKNIQYF. The CDR3 nucleotides are TGTGCCAGTAGCGTGAGTATAGGGGTAGCCAAAAACATTCAGTACTTC.

This clonotype has just a few counts. The chain uses TRBV19 and TRBJ2-1; 8 bases align to TRBD2. CDR1 and CDR2 (germline): LNHDA, SQIVND (reference sequence). This CDR3 is built from 15 residues. After removal of 7 bases from V and 0 bases from J, the junction contained 5 bases not matched to a gene. The CDR3 is CASKTSVNSYNEQFF. The CDR3 bases are TGTGCCAGTAAGACTAGCGTCAACTCCTACAATGAGCAGTTCTTC.

This sequence joins TRBV5-1 and TRBJ1-2, with 9 bases that match TRBD1. In germline, CDR1 is SGHRS, CDR2 YFSETQ. The trim removed 1 base at V and 2 bases at J, leaving 6 bases unmatched. CDR3 length: 16 residues. CDR3 bases: TGCGCCAGCAGCTTGCGGGTCGGACAGGGGAACTATGGCTACACCTTC. Translated: CASSLRVGQGNYGYTF.

This clonotype has only a few counts. The genes are TRBV2 and TRBJ2-5; the match to TRBD2 covers 10 bases. The J call may be incorrect, as the DNA end agrees better with TRBJ2-1. The length of the CDR3 is 15 residues. CDR1 is SNHLY, CDR2 FYNNEI, per germline. The CDR3 DNA sequence: TGTGCCAGCAGGAAGGGGAGCGGGGGGGCAAATGAGCAGTTCTTC. Its protein is CASRKGSGGANEQFF.

This clonotype was counted between two and nine times. The chain employs TRBV24-1 and TRBJ1-4; 7 bases match TRBD1. Germline assignment: CDR1 KGHDR and CDR2 SFDVKD. V was pared by 0 bases and J by 10 bases, with 1 base of the junction left unmatched. This CDR3 is built from 13 residues. The CDR3 nucleotides are TGTGCCACCAGTGATTTGGACAGGGTAAAACTGTTTTTT. Its translation: CATSDLDRVKLFF.

The sample holds a few counts of this clonotype. The CDR3 sequence is CASSLPGTSGYNEQFF. In DNA form, the CDR3 reads TGCGCCAGCAGCCTGCCCGGGACTAGCGGATACAATGAGCAGTTCTTC. The chain uses TRBV5-1 and TRBJ2-1, with 11 nucleotides matching TRBD2. The V and J ends lost 4 bases and 4 bases, in that order; junction bases with no gene match: 7. This CDR3 is built from 16 residues. Germline V gene data show CDR1 as SGHRS and CDR2 as YFSETQ.

The rearrangement joins TRBV7-2 to TRBJ2-3, with 8 bases matching TRBD2. The V and J ends lost 8 bases and 4 bases, in that order; junction bases with no gene match: 11. Germline V CDR1 and CDR2: SGHTA, FQGNSA. The CDR3 loop spans 15 amino acids. The CDR3 sequence: CASAGPAGVADTQYF. CDR3 bases: TGTGCCAGCGCGGGGCCAGCGGGAGTGGCAGATACGCAGTATTTT.

The J gene is TRBJ2-5, the V gene TRBV24-1; 13 bases map to TRBD2. The DNA end is more similar to TRBJ2-1, so the J call may be wrong. Per germline, CDR1 KGHDR and CDR2 SFDVKD. The CDR3 spans 16 residues. The CDR3 protein is CATSDRTSGRQNEQFF. In DNA, the CDR3 is TGTGCCACCAGTGATCGGACTAGCGGGAGACAGAATGAGCAGTTCTTC.

This clonotype was seen once. CDR3 in DNA: TGTGCCAGCAGTTACTCGAAGGCTAGCGGGGGAAGGTATGGGCAGTTCTTC. This encodes CASSYSKASGGRYGQFF. The genes are TRBV6-6 and TRBJ2-5; 10 bases agree with TRBD2. The J call may not be correct, given that the DNA end is closer to TRBJ2-1. Germline CDR1 reads MNHNY; CDR2 reads SVGAGI (reference sequence). The CDR3 runs to 17 residues.